This passage covers 19 T cell receptor beta chains from one sample sequenced in a study of T cell repertoires in cytomegalovirus infection. TCRdb reprocessed the reads via MiXCR and lists one record per CDR3 protein. The table lists approximately 750,000 distinct CDR3 sequences, roughly 35% of them singletons. Sequenced sample: PBMCs. The receptors come from a human donor in good health (CMV status not recorded). Some clones in this sample may be carry-over from other donors' samples.

There are a few counts of this clonotype. CDR3 protein: CASSLVLDRGYSPLHF. The CDR3 region has the DNA TGTGCCAGCAGCTTAGTCCTGGACAGGGGTTATTCACCCCTCCACTTT. The gene calls are TRBV11-2 and TRBJ1-6, with TRBD1 matching 9 bases. CDR1 is SGHAT, CDR2 FQNNGV, per germline. The V segment lost 1 base and the J segment 8 bases; nucleotides outside the gene matches: 6. This CDR3 has 16 amino acids.

With regard to this clonotype: The conserved phenylalanine or tryptophan normally closing the CDR3 is absent here, so this likely arose from a read error. The CDR3: CASSSTSGMVNEQFS. The DNA of the CDR3 is TGCGCCAGCAGCTCGACTAGCGGGATGGTAAATGAGCAGTTCTCC. V gene TRBV5-1 combines with J gene TRBJ2-1; 11 nucleotides align to TRBD2. Germline V lookup: CDR1 SGHRS, CDR2 YFSETQ. The CDR3 sequence is 15 residues long. The V and J ends lost 3 bases and 7 bases, in that order; junction bases with no gene match: 6.

This clonotype was detected a few times. The gene calls are TRBV7-2 and TRBJ2-3; D gene ambiguous. Germline V gene data show CDR1 as SGHTA and CDR2 as FQGNSA. The CDR3 sequence is 16 residues long. V was pared by 5 bases and J by 1 base, with 16 bases between. CDR3 sequence (DNA): TGTGCCAGCAGCCCTCCCACCCGACCTGGCACAGATACGCAGTATTTT. Its protein product is CASSPPTRPGTDTQYF.

This clonotype was detected ten times or more. The chain couples TRBV7-6 to TRBJ1-2, with a possible D match to TRBD1 (6 bases). This CDR3 region has 14 residues. V was shortened by 1 base and J by 6 bases, with 12 bases between the two germline ends. Germline CDR1 reads SGHVS; CDR2 reads FNYEAQ. The CDR3 bases are TGTGCCAGCAGCTTAGATTTTGGACAGAATGGCTACACCTTC. Translating it yields CASSLDFGQNGYTF.

This chain joins TRBV28 and TRBJ1-6; TRBD1 might be the D (5 bases). The CDR3 extends over 12 amino acids. Trimming took 10 bases from V and 9 from J, leaving 13 bases between them. Per germline, CDR1 MDHEN and CDR2 SYDVKM. CDR3 in DNA: TGTGCCACCGAGACAGTCGGTTCACCCCTCCACTTT. Translated, it gives CATETVGSPLHF.

This clonotype was found a few times. The rearrangement joins TRBV28 to TRBJ1-4; maybe TRBD1 (5 bases). This CDR3 spans 14 amino acids. In germline, CDR1 is MDHEN, CDR2 SYDVKM. V was pared by 7 bases and J by 8 bases, with 17 bases between. The CDR3, as DNA: TGTGCCAGCAACGTAGGGGTCCGACGGGAAAAACTGTTTTTT. It codes for CASNVGVRREKLFF.

This clonotype is a singleton in its sample. Since a much larger clone is just one base distant, this may be a read error. The V and J genes are TRBV7-2 and TRBJ2-5; possible D gene TRBD1, 5 bases. The germline V gene has CDR1 SGHTA and CDR2 FQGNSA. Trimming left V 0 bases short and J 6 bases short, with 14 bases between. There are 15 residues in the CDR3. The DNA for the CDR3 is TGTGCCAGCAGCTTAGCGGGGCTAACAGGAAAGACCCAGTACTTC. Residues: CASSLAGLTGKTQYF.

This clonotype appeared many times. The rearrangement joins TRBV7-2 to TRBJ2-5; 7 nucleotides align to TRBD2. CDR3 length: 14 amino acids. Germline V gene sequence: CDR1 SGHTA, CDR2 FQGNSA. The J segment lost 4 bases and the V segment lost 5 bases, leaving 7 bases of the junction unmatched. This CDR3 is CASSLGGVPETQYF. The CDR3 DNA is TGTGCCAGCAGCCTGGGGGGGGTACCAGAGACCCAGTACTTC. Together with reference TRBV7-2 and TRBJ2-5, the CDR3 gives the full variable domain: GAGVSQSPSNKVTEKGKDVELRCDPISGHTALYWYRQSLGQGLEFLIYFQGNSAPDKSGLPSDRFSAERTGGSVSTLTIQRTQQEDSAVYLCASSLGGVPETQYFGPGTRLLVL.

In regard to this clonotype: Likely a read error: the CDR3 ends without its conserved phenylalanine or tryptophan. V gene TRBV6-1 combines with J gene TRBJ1-2, with TRBD1 identical over 12 bases. The CDR3 loop spans 15 amino acids. V was pared by 5 bases and J by 6 bases, with 7 bases of the junction left unmatched. The germline CDR1 and CDR2 sequences are MNHNS and SASEGT. This chain's CDR3 is CASSRDRGRRNGYTC. In nucleotides, the CDR3 is TGTGCCAGCAGTCGGGACAGGGGGCGCCGAAATGGCTACACCTGC.

The genes are TRBV5-6 and TRBJ1-2; no reliable D call. The V gene's germline CDR1 is SGHDT and CDR2 YYEEEE. The CDR3 is 13 residues long. The ends were cut back, 0 bases at V and 8 bases at J, with 11 bases in the middle. As DNA, the CDR3 is TGTGCCAGCAGCTTGGCCCCCGTGATGGGCTACACCTTC. Encoded protein: CASSLAPVMGYTF. The full variable domain, rest sourced from reference TRBV5-6 and TRBJ1-2, is DAGVTQSPTHLIKTRGQQVTLRCSPKSGHDTVSWYQQALGQGPQFIFQYYEEEERQRGNFPDRFSGHQFPNYSSELNVNALLLGDSALYLCASSLAPVMGYTFGSGTRLTVV.

This clonotype occurred a few times. The V gene is TRBV7-9, the J gene TRBJ1-1, with 8 bases matching TRBD1. With V trimmed by 2 bases and J by 3 bases, 5 bases remained unmatched. CDR1 SEHNR and CDR2 FQNEAQ come from the germline V gene (reference sequence). The CDR3 has 15 amino acids. CDR3 sequence (DNA): TGTGCCAGCAGCTTAAAACAGGGGGACTACACTGAAGCTTTCTTT. It yields the protein CASSLKQGDYTEAFF. The variable domain in full, completed from reference TRBV7-9 and TRBJ1-1, reads DTGVSQNPRHKITKRGQNVTFRCDPISEHNRLYWYRQTLGQGPEFLTYFQNEAQLEKSRLLSDRFSAERPKGSFSTLEIQRTEQGDSAMYLCASSLKQGDYTEAFFGQGTRLTVV.

This clonotype was observed a few times. The chain recombines TRBV28 with TRBJ2-7; no definite D call. V shed 6 bases and J shed 4 bases, with 10 bases lying between them. This CDR3 has 12 amino acids. The germline V gene encodes CDR1 MDHEN and CDR2 SYDVKM. The CDR3 loop reads CASSQNLYEQYF. DNA of the CDR3: TGTGCCAGCAGCCAGAACCTTTACGAGCAGTACTTC.

The chain uses TRBV5-1 and TRBJ2-2; D remains ambiguous. Trimming shortened V by 0 bases and J by 6 bases, and 12 bases separated the two germline ends. CDR3 length equals 15 residues. Germline lookup yields CDR1 SGHRS and CDR2 YFSETQ. The CDR3 sequence is CASSLDWGRAGELFF. The CDR3 nucleotides are TGCGCCAGCAGCTTGGATTGGGGAAGGGCCGGGGAGCTGTTTTTT.

The rearrangement uses TRBV6-1 and TRBJ2-1; the D is unclear. V gave up 2 bases and J gave up 2 bases, with 10 bases separating them. The CDR3 totals 15 residues. Germline lookup yields CDR1 MNHNS and CDR2 SASEGT. This CDR3 reads CASSEMASPYNEQFF. The DNA for the CDR3 is TGTGCCAGCAGTGAAATGGCGTCCCCCTACAATGAGCAGTTCTTC.

The V gene is TRBV24-1, the J gene TRBJ2-3, with 12 bases that match TRBD2. Trimming at V came to 6 bases and at J to 2 bases, leaving 14 bases not matched to a gene. CDR1 is KGHDR and CDR2 is SFDVKD in the germline V gene. The CDR3 has 19 amino acids. The CDR3 DNA reads as TGTGCCACCAGTATTCGCCGTCGTGGACTAGCGGGGAACACAGATACGCAGTATTTT. It translates to CATSIRRRGLAGNTDTQYF.

This clonotype appeared many times. The V gene is TRBV7-8, the J gene TRBJ1-5; 7 bases agree with TRBD1. Germline V gene sequence: CDR1 SGHVS, CDR2 FQNEAQ. The CDR3 runs to 16 residues. Unmatched junction bases numbered 9, after V lost 3 bases and J lost 4 bases. The CDR3 DNA sequence: TGTGCCAGCAGCTTTGAACCGGGACAGAGGAATCAGCCCCAGCATTTT. This gives the protein CASSFEPGQRNQPQHF.

There are many counts of this clonotype. This chain joins TRBV6-1 and TRBJ2-7; 8 bases line up with TRBD1. V lost 7 bases to trimming and J lost 3 bases; unmatched junction nucleotides: 8. This CDR3 comprises 14 residues. CDR1 is MNHNS and CDR2 is SASEGT in the germline V gene. This chain's CDR3 is CASTRLTGDYEQYF. For the CDR3, the DNA is TGTGCCAGCACACGACTGACAGGGGACTACGAGCAGTACTTC.

This chain connects TRBV28 to TRBJ2-4; a possible D gene is TRBD2 (5 bases). V shed 1 base and J shed 1 base, with 11 bases lying between them. CDR1 and CDR2 (germline): MDHEN, SYDVKM. There are 16 residues in the CDR3. CDR3 nucleotide sequence: TGTGCCAGCAGTTTATTACTAGTTGAGGCCAAAAACATTCAGTACTTC. Encoded protein: CASSLLLVEAKNIQYF. Full variable domain (rest looked up from reference TRBV28 and TRBJ2-4): DVKVTQSSRYLVKRTGEKVFLECVQDMDHENMFWYRQDPGLGLRLIYFSYDVKMKEKGDIPEGYSVSREKKERFSLILESASTNQTSMYLCASSLLLVEAKNIQYFGAGTRLSVL.

This chain links TRBV28 with TRBJ1-6; perhaps TRBD1 as D (5 bases). V lost 2 bases and J lost 9, with 14 bases in between. The germline gives CDR1 MDHEN, CDR2 SYDVKM. The CDR3 covers 15 residues. The CDR3: CASSLVGVGGSPLHF. Written as DNA, the CDR3 is TGTGCCAGCAGTTTAGTGGGGGTTGGGGGTTCACCCCTCCACTTT.